Presented here are 13 T cell receptor beta chains from one specimen sequenced in a study of tumor and adjacent non-tumor tissue in lung cancer. A modified ARM-PCR protocol with three rounds of nested PCR amplified TCRbeta. From the multiplex PCR reads, TCRdb called clonotypes with MiXCR, one entry per CDR3 protein. The sample yields more than 55,000 distinct CDR3 sequences, under 80% seen once. No cell sorting was done before RNA was extracted from the tissue. Distant lung tissue was collected more than 3 cm away from the tumor edge. Sequencing was carried out using distant non-tumor lung tissue. The receptors here all came from a man in his fifties or sixties with non-small cell lung cancer.

Points on this clonotype: At one end the junction does not follow the germline gene, possibly because of a read error. The chain links TRBV6-5 to TRBJ2-4; D uncertain. This CDR3 has 14 amino acids. Germline CDR1 reads MNHEY; CDR2 reads SVGAGI. CDR3 DNA: TGTGCCAACAGTTACTCAGGCACGGGAAACATTCAGTACTTC. This gives the protein CANSYSGTGNIQYF.

The V gene is TRBV6-5, the J gene TRBJ1-1; TRBD1 is a possible D gene (6 bases). The CDR3 totals 15 residues. The V end was cut by 2 bases, the J end by 7 bases, with 17 bases between. Looked up from germline, CDR1 is MNHEY and CDR2 is SVGAGI. The CDR3 nucleotides are TGTGCCAGCAGTTACGGCAGACAGGTGTCCATTGAAGCTTTCTTT. Amino acid sequence: CASSYGRQVSIEAFF.

This clonotype appeared a few times. A read error may be the cause here, since a much bigger clone is one base away. The genes are TRBV5-1 and TRBJ2-3, with D tentatively TRBD1 (5 bases). CDR1 and CDR2 from the germline V gene are SGHRS and YFSETQ. This CDR3 spans 14 amino acids. CDR3 sequence: CASSPDSSTYTQYF. Here the CDR3 DNA reads TGCGCCAGCAGCCCCGACAGTAGCACATATACGCAGTATTTT.

The V gene is TRBV12-3 or TRBV12-4, the J gene TRBJ2-7; 11 bases agree with TRBD1. This CDR3 comprises 14 residues. V dropped 7 bases and J dropped 6; count of bases not matched to a gene: 8. CDR3 sequence (DNA): TGTGCCAGCAATATCGGGACAGGGGGTCTCGAGCAGTACTTC. Residues: CASNIGTGGLEQYF.

Of note for this clonotype: Given the absence of the conserved phenylalanine or tryptophan at the CDR3 end, a read error is likely. This sequence joins TRBV20-1 and TRBJ2-3; TRBD2 agrees at 12 bases. Per the germline V gene, CDR1 is DFQATT and CDR2 is SNEGSKA (reference sequence). V gave up 4 bases and J gave up 3 bases; unmatched junction bases: 11. The CDR3 length is 17 residues. CDR3: CSAIPEGTSGWTDTQYL. CDR3 nucleotides: TGCAGTGCTATCCCTGAGGGGACTAGCGGGTGGACAGATACGCAGTATCTT.

This clonotype appeared a single time. Germline is not matched at one junction end, which may reflect a read error. V and J are TRBV5-4 and TRBJ2-2; TRBD2 is a possible D gene (5 bases). Germline V gives CDR1 SGHNT, CDR2 YYREEE (reference sequence). The CDR3 is 12 amino acids. The CDR3 loop reads CASSGDIGELLF. The CDR3 region has the DNA TGTGCCAGCAGCGGGGATATCGGGGAGCTGCTTTTT.

The V and J genes are TRBV6-2 or TRBV6-3 and TRBJ1-5; 8 nucleotides agree with TRBD2. With the DNA end fitting TRBJ2-3 better, the J assignment may be wrong. Per germline, CDR1 MNHEY and CDR2 SVGEGT. The CDR3 consists of 19 residues. For the CDR3, the DNA is TGTGCCAGCAGTTATTCGCGGGGGGACTGGCAGGGAATCGTTCAGTCCCAGTATTTT. This gives the protein CASSYSRGDWQGIVQSQYF.

V and J are TRBV12-3 or TRBV12-4 and TRBJ2-1; D call uncertain. The V and J ends lost 6 bases and 8 bases respectively, with 20 bases between them. The CDR3 length is 15 residues. The CDR3 coding sequence is TGTGCCAGCAGGCCTGGGCGGTCTGCGTACGATGAGCAGTTCTTC. This sequence encodes CASRPGRSAYDEQFF.

In its sample, this clonotype was seen many times. The chain has TRBV12-5 and TRBJ2-7; D remains ambiguous. Trimming stripped 1 base from V and 7 bases from J, with 11 bases between. CDR1 is LGHNT, CDR2 FRNRAP, per germline. This CDR3 is 13 amino acids long. Here the CDR3 reads CASGLDTLREQYF. CDR3 nucleotides: TGTGCTAGTGGTTTGGACACCTTACGGGAGCAGTACTTC.

For this clonotype: A junction boundary mismatches the germline segment, possibly from a read error. This sequence joins TRBV11-1 and TRBJ2-1; tentatively, D is TRBD1 or TRBD2 (5 bases each). The CDR3 has 16 residues. Germline V CDR1 and CDR2: SGHAT, FQDESV (reference sequence). Here the CDR3 DNA reads TGTGCTAGCAGTCCAGGGACGCGGAAGGGATACAATGAGCAGTTCTTC. The encoded protein is CASSPGTRKGYNEQFF. The whole variable domain, remainder taken from reference TRBV11-1 and TRBJ2-1, is EAEVAQSPRYKITEKSQAVAFWCDPISGHATLYWYRQILGQGPELLVQFQDESVVDDSQLPKDRFSAERLKGVDSTLKIQPAELGDSAMYLCASSPGTRKGYNEQFFGPGTRLTVL.

This chain joins TRBV11-2 and TRBJ2-5; D may be TRBD2 (6 bases). The germline V gene has CDR1 SGHAT and CDR2 FQNNGV. The CDR3 sequence is 16 residues long. The CDR3 bases are TGTGTCAACAGCTGGGGGGATAGGTCGTACCAAGAGACCCAGTACTTC. Its translation: CVNSWGDRSYQETQYF.

The V and J genes are TRBV11-3 and TRBJ2-3, with 12 bases that match TRBD2. Germline CDR1 reads SGHNT; CDR2 reads YENEEA. Germline trimming cut 5 bases from V and 6 bases from J; bases unmatched to any gene: 12. The CDR3 length is 17 residues. The CDR3 spells CASSPTSGRTMHDTQYF. The CDR3 nucleotides read TGTGCCAGCAGCCCTACTAGCGGGAGGACGATGCATGATACGCAGTATTTT. The full variable domain, its missing parts supplied by reference TRBV11-3 and TRBJ2-3, is EAGVVQSPRYKIIEKKQPVAFWCNPISGHNTLYWYLQNLGQGPELLIRYENEEAVDDSQLPKDRFSAERLKGVDSTLKIQPAELGDSAVYLCASSPTSGRTMHDTQYFGPGTRLTVL.

This clonotype was seen once. The V and J genes are TRBV20-1 and TRBJ1-1, with 10 positions matching TRBD1. The CDR3 contains 16 residues. J gave up 5 bases and V 6 bases, and 15 bases lay outside the gene matches. Germline assignment: CDR1 DFQATT and CDR2 SNEGSKA (reference sequence). CDR3 in amino acids: CSAHPGQGFEWTEAFF. For the CDR3, the DNA is TGCAGTGCGCATCCGGGACAGGGGTTTGAGTGGACTGAAGCTTTCTTT.